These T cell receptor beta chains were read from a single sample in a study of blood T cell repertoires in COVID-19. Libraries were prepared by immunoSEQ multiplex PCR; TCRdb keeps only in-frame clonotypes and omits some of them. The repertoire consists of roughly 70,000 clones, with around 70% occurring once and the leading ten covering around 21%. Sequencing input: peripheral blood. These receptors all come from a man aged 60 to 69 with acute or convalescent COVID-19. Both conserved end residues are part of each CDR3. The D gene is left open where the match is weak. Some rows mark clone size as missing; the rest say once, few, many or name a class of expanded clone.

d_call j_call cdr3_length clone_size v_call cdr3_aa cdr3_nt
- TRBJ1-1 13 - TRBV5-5 CASVLWGGTEAFF TGTGCCAGCGTCTTATGGGGGGGCACTGAAGCTTTCTTT
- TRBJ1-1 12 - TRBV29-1 CSVEDVGAEAFF TGCAGCGTTGAAGACGTAGGGGCTGAAGCTTTCTTT
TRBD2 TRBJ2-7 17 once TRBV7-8 CASSFAGLAGVSYEQYF TGTGCCAGCAGCTTCGCCGGACTAGCGGGAGTTTCATACGAGCAGTACTTC
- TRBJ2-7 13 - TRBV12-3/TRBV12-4 CASSWEGGYEQYF TGTGCCAGCAGTTGGGAGGGGGGCTACGAGCAGTACTTC
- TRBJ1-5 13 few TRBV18 CASSPGANQPQHF TGTGCCAGCTCACCGGGGGCCAATCAGCCCCAGCATTTT
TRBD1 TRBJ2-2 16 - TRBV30 CAWTNDRVRGTGELFF TGTGCCTGGACCAACGACAGGGTCAGGGGTACCGGGGAGCTGTTTTTT
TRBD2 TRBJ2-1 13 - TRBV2 CASNVLRAGGLVF TGTGCCAGCAATGTATTAAGGGCGGGAGGTTTGGTCTTC
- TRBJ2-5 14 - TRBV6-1 CASSEGRDTQTQYF TGTGCCAGCAGTGAAGGCCGAGATACTCAGACCCAGTACTTC
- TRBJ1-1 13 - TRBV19 CASSIVEGTEAFF TGTGCCAGTAGTATAGTGGAGGGCACTGAAGCTTTCTTT
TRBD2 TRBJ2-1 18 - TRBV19 CASSIDGVAGATYNEQFF TGTGCCAGTAGTATAGATGGGGTAGCGGGGGCCACCTACAATGAGCAGTTCTTC
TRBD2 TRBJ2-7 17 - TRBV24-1 CATSDSSGLAGADEQYF TGTGCCACCAGTGATTCTTCTGGACTAGCGGGAGCTGACGAGCAGTACTTC
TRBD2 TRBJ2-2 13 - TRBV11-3 CASQLGGAGELFF TGTGCCAGCCAACTGGGAGGGGCCGGGGAGCTGTTTTTT
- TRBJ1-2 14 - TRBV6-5 CASSYVGEDYGYTF TGTGCCAGCAGTTACGTCGGAGAGGACTATGGCTACACCTTC
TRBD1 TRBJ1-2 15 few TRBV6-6 CASSYTGTGSDGYTF TGTGCCAGCAGTTATACCGGGACAGGGAGCGATGGCTACACCTTC
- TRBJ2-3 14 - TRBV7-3 CASSLVAGPDTQYF TGTGCCAGCAGCTTAGTGGCGGGCCCGGATACGCAGTATTTT
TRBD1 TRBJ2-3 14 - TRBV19 CASTPDRGADTQYF TGTGCCAGTACCCCGGACAGGGGAGCAGATACGCAGTATTTT
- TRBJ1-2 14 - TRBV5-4 CASSFNPEGYGYTF TGTGCCAGCAGCTTCAACCCTGAGGGCTATGGCTACACCTTC
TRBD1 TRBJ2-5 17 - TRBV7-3 CASSPEPRDRNGETQYF TGTGCCAGCAGCCCCGAACCCCGGGACAGGAATGGAGAGACCCAGTACTTC
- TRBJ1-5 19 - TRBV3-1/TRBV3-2 CASSQEALGGSSSNQPQHF TGTGCCAGCAGCCAAGAAGCTTTGGGTGGGAGTTCGAGCAATCAGCCCCAGCATTTT
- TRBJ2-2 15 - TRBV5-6 CASSRDWGNLGELFF TGTGCCAGCAGCCGGGACTGGGGAAATCTGGGGGAGCTGTTTTTT
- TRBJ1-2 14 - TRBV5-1 CASSFDEVGGGYTF TGCGCCAGCAGCTTCGACGAGGTAGGGGGTGGCTACACCTTC
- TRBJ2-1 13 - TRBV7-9 CASQAGQYNEQFF TGTGCCAGCCAGGCCGGTCAATACAATGAGCAGTTCTTC
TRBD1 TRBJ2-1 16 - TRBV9 CASSVGWDSSYNEQFF TGTGCCAGCAGCGTAGGGTGGGACAGCTCCTACAATGAGCAGTTCTTC
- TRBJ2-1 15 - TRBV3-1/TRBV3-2 CASSQEGRLHNEQFF TGTGCCAGCAGCCAAGAAGGGAGACTCCACAATGAGCAGTTCTTC
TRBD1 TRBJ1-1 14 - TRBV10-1 CASTRDRGSTEAFF TGCGCCAGCACTCGGGACAGGGGTAGTACTGAAGCTTTCTTT
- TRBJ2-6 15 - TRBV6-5 CASSRGWAGANVLTF TGTGCCAGCAGCAGAGGGTGGGCTGGGGCCAACGTCCTGACTTTC
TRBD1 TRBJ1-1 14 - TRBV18 CASSWGNTGQGAFF TGTGCCAGCTCATGGGGGAATACGGGACAGGGAGCTTTCTTT
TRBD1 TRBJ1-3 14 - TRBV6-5 CASSTGQAGNTIYF TGTGCCAGCAGTACCGGACAGGCTGGAAACACCATATATTTT
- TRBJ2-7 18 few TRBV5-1 CASSLKSLGGGGSYEQYF TGCGCCAGCAGCTTGAAAAGCCTCGGGGGAGGTGGTTCCTACGAGCAGTACTTC
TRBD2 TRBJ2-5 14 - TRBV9 CASSASGGQGTQYF TGTGCCAGCAGCGCTTCGGGGGGGCAGGGGACCCAGTACTTC
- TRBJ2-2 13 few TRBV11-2 CASSLAGSGELFF TGTGCCAGCAGCTTAGCAGGTTCCGGGGAGCTGTTTTTT
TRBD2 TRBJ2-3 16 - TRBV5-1 CASRGLAGGQTDTQYF TGCGCCAGCAGGGGACTAGCGGGAGGGCAAACAGATACGCAGTATTTT
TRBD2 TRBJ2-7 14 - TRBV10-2 CASSGLAGAYEQYF TGCGCCAGCTCGGGACTAGCGGGAGCCTACGAGCAGTACTTC
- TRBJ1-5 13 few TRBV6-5 CASTPPSNQPQHF TGTGCCAGCACTCCCCCTAGCAATCAGCCCCAGCATTTT
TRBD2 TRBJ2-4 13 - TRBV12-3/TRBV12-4 CASRVAGRNIQYF TGTGCCAGCAGGGTAGCGGGGCGGAACATTCAGTACTTC
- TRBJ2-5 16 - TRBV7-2 CASSLSTSLSGETQYF TGTGCCAGCAGCCTTTCGACCTCCCTCTCGGGGGAGACCCAGTACTTC
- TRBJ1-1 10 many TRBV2 CASSAQKAFF TGTGCCAGCAGCGCCCAGAAAGCTTTCTTT
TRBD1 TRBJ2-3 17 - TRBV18 CASSPTSGQGVTDTQYF TGTGCCAGCTCACCAACTTCGGGACAGGGGGTCACAGATACGCAGTATTTT
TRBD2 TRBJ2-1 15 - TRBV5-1 CASSTGTSGGREQFF TGCGCCAGCAGCACCGGGACTAGCGGGGGGCGGGAGCAGTTCTTC